This paragraph covers one T cell receptor (beta chain) sequence. Profiling of TCR beta VDJ combinations and CDR3 sequences used genomic DNA as template. From the reads, TCRdb called clonotypes with MiXCR, one entry per CDR3 protein. The sample lists some 190,000 distinct CDR3 sequences, 46% occurring once. This sample stems from a study of CD8+CD57+ T cells in acquired aplastic anemia. The CDR3 consists of 13 residues. The ends were cut back, 3 bases at V and 0 bases at J, with 6 bases in the middle. CDR1 and CDR2 from the germline V gene are SGHTA and FQGNSA. The V and J genes are TRBV7-2 and TRBJ2-7; unclear D gene. Sequencing was carried out using sorted CD4+, CD8+, or CD8+CD57+ T cells (not recorded which) from PBMCs. This sequence was found in a human donor in good health. The DNA of the CDR3 is TGTGCCAGCAGCTTTGTCCTCTCCTACGAGCAGTACTTC. It specifies CASSFVLSYEQYF.